This T cell receptor (beta chain) was identified in a study of blood T cell repertoires in COVID-19. Assignment of participants to cohorts was predicated upon participant-reported clinical history. This table comes from immunoSEQ multiplex PCR, and its TCRdb copy is limited to in-frame clones, with some not included. The profile shows approximately 360,000 clones, roughly 87% of them singletons. Unmatched junction bases numbered 5, after V lost 0 bases and J lost 4 bases. This CDR3 has 15 amino acids. Per the germline V gene, CDR1 is GTSNPN and CDR2 is SVGIG (reference sequence). The sequence was obtained from a woman aged 45-59 years who had recovered from COVID-19. The sample consisted of PBMCs or T cells enriched from blood (not recorded which). V usage is TRBV30 and J usage is TRBJ1-4; TRBD1 aligns across 7 bases. For the CDR3, the DNA is TGTGCCTGGAGTGTGGGGGACAGTTATAATGAAAAACTGTTTTTT. The encoded protein is CAWSVGDSYNEKLFF.